Here is one TCR beta chain with its context. Its target is not known. The CDR3 consists of 18 residues. J was trimmed by 7 bases and V by 0 bases; bases with no gene match: 11. Per germline, CDR1 SGHVS and CDR2 FQNEAQ. The data stem from a study of T-cell reconstitution after alpha-beta-depleted transplantation in children. Library preparation (for TCRbeta) was performed with unique molecular identifiers. One entry per CDR3 protein results from TCRdb running MiXCR on the PCR reads. The table records fewer than 700,000 distinct CDR3 sequences, 10% to 15% of them present only once. Findings and limits, study-wide: Diversity and T-cell counts at one year after transplant derived mostly from new T cells. About two months after transplant, alpha-beta T cells reportedly came from several hundred expanded graft clones.

This material consisted of PBMCs, mostly from graft donor cells, taken 360 days after TCRalphabeta/CD19-depleted stem cell transplant. The clonotype comes from a male patient aged 5 to 17 who had a stem cell transplant for acute myeloid leukemia, so the T cells may come from the graft donor. The chain has TRBV7-8 and TRBJ2-1; 11 bases are a match to TRBD2. DNA of the CDR3: TGTGCCAGCAGCTTAGCGGTGCTGCTAGCGGGAGGTGAAAATGAGCAGTTCTTC. Translated, it gives CASSLAVLLAGGENEQFF.